The rows below give T cell receptor beta chains drawn from one sample of a study of identical twins. TCRdb re-called the 5' RACE reads through MiXCR, storing one row per CDR3 protein. The table includes a few hundred thousand distinct CDR3 sequences, around 18% detected once. The material sequenced was naive T cells sorted from blood. These receptors were taken from a man aged 45-65 years in good health. The CDR3 runs from the conserved cysteine through the conserved F or W.

v_call | cdr3_aa
TRBV20-1 | CSAREGGSRNEQFF
TRBV28 | CASSSVQLAGEDTQYF
TRBV13 | CASSLGVYGYTF
TRBV7-6 | CASSETRNQPQHF
TRBV20-1 | CSARDNRGLREQYF
TRBV19 | CASSQGNRNQPQHF
TRBV29-1 | CSVAGSYGYTF
TRBV5-1 | CASSLGPPYNEQFF
TRBV3-1 | CASSPDVGNQPQHF
TRBV28 | CASSLIISGASSYEQYF
TRBV6-2/TRBV6-3 | CASSYAQGISYEQYF
TRBV5-1 | CASSLEVGKAPQHF
TRBV7-9 | CASSLGGDRDIYEQYF
TRBV5-6 | CASSFWDRVVYEQYF
TRBV6-5 | CASSSPRRGSYEQYF
TRBV5-5 | CASSWRQGGYEQYF
TRBV11-2 | CASSYPRQRRRSPLHF
TRBV4-3 | CASSQDLSAGVGTYEQYF
TRBV20-1 | CSAKNRESSYEQYF
TRBV9 | CASSVGASGESTDTQYF
TRBV4-2 | CASSQKGFANTEAFF
TRBV27 | CASSSPRAGNYNEQFF
TRBV18 | CASSTYSGGSNEKLFF
TRBV9 | CASSGNRGLFTGELFF
TRBV12-3/TRBV12-4 | CASRSSGTSSYNEQFF
TRBV5-1 | CASSLGGTAGSGANVLTF
TRBV10-3 | CAISGLQDSYEQYF
TRBV29-1 | CSVGATGSGVGGELFF
TRBV19 | CASSIGPGGDEKLFF
TRBV20-1 | CSARKTANTEAFF
TRBV4-1 | CASSQAPFGTSNQPQHF
TRBV28 | CASSFRGSETQYF
TRBV11-2 | CASSPLTLPEAFF
TRBV7-8 | CATSWTGKEEQYF
TRBV9 | CASSVGMGTDTRYF
TRBV11-2 | CASSYVVWASGATEAFF
TRBV11-2 | CASSLEYRVRGEQYF
TRBV5-5 | CASSLESSATYEQYF
TRBV12-3/TRBV12-4 | CASSLRVGNEQYF
TRBV14 | CASSQGNLPSYEQYF
TRBV20-1 | CSARRQGVGNEQFF
TRBV27 | CASSPWPQKGNNSPLHF
TRBV5-4 | CASSPPGTGMNTGELFF
TRBV3-1 | CATTGTGVGEQYF
TRBV20-1 | CSAKRTGDIEYEQYF
TRBV7-2 | CASSPGRAGVRTEAFF
TRBV29-1 | CSGGLAGGTGELFF
TRBV5-6 | CASSLVDREETQYF
TRBV29-1 | CSGWLDYQETQYF
TRBV4-1 | CASSHGRQGDQPQHF
TRBV20-1 | CSASSGGLSTDTQYF
TRBV28 | CASSFLDRANGELFF
TRBV12-3/TRBV12-4 | CASSFTSRGTGELFF
TRBV10-3 | CAIRRGSSYEQYF
TRBV7-2 | CASSLAPLVYEQYF
TRBV25-1 | CASSEWGGRDSYNEQFF
TRBV11-2 | CASSLQGLADSSSYEQYF
TRBV12-5 | CASGSPSEQYF
TRBV27 | CAPFRGSPNTEAFF